This entry is about one T cell receptor beta chain. This CDR3 region has 14 residues. The junction had 0 bases not matched to a gene; V was cut back by 2 bases and J by 4 bases. Germline assignment: CDR1 SGHTA and CDR2 FQGTGA. This sample stems from a study of blood T cell repertoires in COVID-19. Turning to the study itself: Spain, Italy and the United States supplied samples that represented acute and convalescent COVID-19. Nucleic acid was either cDNA or gDNA, and it came from T cells, B-cell-depleted T cells, or PBMCs.

The repertoire was sequenced with immunoSEQ multiplex PCR; TCRdb's copy has only in-frame clones and lacks some. The table lists over 120,000 clones, over 80% of them singletons, with less than 0.95% in the top ten. The sample taken for sequencing was peripheral blood. This clonotype was obtained from a woman between 45 and 60 years old with acute or convalescent COVID-19. J is TRBJ2-1 and V is TRBV7-3; 9 nucleotides agree with TRBD2. The CDR3 sequence: CASSLAGGYNEQFF. CDR3 nucleotide sequence: TGTGCCAGCAGCTTAGCGGGAGGGTACAATGAGCAGTTCTTC.